A single sample gave rise to the 3 T cell receptor beta chains below, sequenced in a study of T cells after posttransplantation cyclophosphamide. Treatment was busulfan-fludarabine conditioning, a marrow graft, and cyclophosphamide on days +3 and +4. The protocol was immunoSEQ multiplex PCR, while the TCRdb copy is restricted to in-frame clones and leaves out a portion. The repertoire consists of about 5,400 clones, none detected only once. The starting material was PBMCs, obtained around 350 days after allogeneic stem cell transplant with posttransplant cyclophosphamide. The source of these receptors is a male patient between 55 and 70 years old who received an allogeneic stem cell transplant from a related donor, was CMV-positive, and had acute GVHD only. Some T cells may possibly be graft donor cells.

The table lists this clone with many counts. This chain links TRBV19 with TRBJ1-1, with TRBD1 matching 8 bases. CDR3 length: 15 residues. Germline values: CDR1 LNHDA, CDR2 SQIVND (reference sequence). V dropped 4 bases and J dropped 0; count of bases not matched to a gene: 4. The CDR3 nucleotides are TGTGCCAGTAGTACCCGACAGGGGTTGAACACTGAAGCTTTCTTT. It is translated as CASSTRQGLNTEAFF.

This clone was observed at least ten times. Here the CDR3 DNA reads TGTGCCAGCAGCTTAGCGGGAGCGAACACTGAAGCTTTCTTT. It codes for CASSLAGANTEAFF. The rearrangement joins TRBV7-2 to TRBJ1-1; D ambiguous. CDR3 length: 14 amino acids. Germline values: CDR1 SGHTA, CDR2 FQGNSA. Trimming removed 0 bases from V and 1 base from J, with 6 bases in between.

This clone was counted ten times or more. V usage is TRBV7-7 and J usage is TRBJ2-2, with D maybe TRBD1 (5 bases). Trimming left V 0 bases short and J 6 bases short, with 8 bases between. Germline CDR1 and CDR2: SSHAT and FNYEAQ (reference sequence). The CDR3 has 14 amino acids. In nucleotides, the CDR3 is TGTGCCAGCAGCTTAGCTGGGGCGGCCGGGGAGCTGTTTTTT. Translation gives CASSLAGAAGELFF. The full variable domain, with the rest looked up from reference TRBV7-7 and TRBJ2-2, is GAGVSQSPRYKVTKRGQDVTLRCDPISSHATLYWYQQALGQGPEFLTYFNYEAQPDKSGLPSDRFSAERPEGSISTLTIQRTEQRDSAMYRCASSLAGAAGELFFGEGSRLTVL.